Shown below are 22 T cell receptor beta chains from a single sample sequenced in a study of CD8+ T cells in alopecia areata. The authors extracted RNA and reverse transcribed it into cDNA as the sequencing template. Method: immunoSEQ multiplex PCR; TCRdb's copy keeps in-frame clones and lacks some. The profile shows 90,000 to 150,000 clones, more than 45% of them singletons. Treatment in this sample: oral pan-JAK inhibitor, 5-10 mg twice daily. Sample: CD4+ T cells sorted from blood, taken at week 4, from a patient treated with tofacitinib. All receptors come from a human donor with alopecia areata.

This chain uses TRBV7-8 with TRBJ2-7; 11 positions match TRBD1. After removal of 11 bases from V and 3 bases from J, the junction contained 12 bases not matched to a gene. The CDR3 has 15 amino acids. Germline CDR1 reads SGHVS; CDR2 reads FQNEAQ. The CDR3 sequence: CASGTRDRGNYEQYF. The CDR3 nucleotides read TGTGCCTCAGGTACCCGGGACAGGGGGAACTACGAGCAGTACTTC.

This rearrangement joins TRBV4-2 to TRBJ2-1; D not resolved. The germline V gene has CDR1 LGHNA and CDR2 YNFKEQ. This CDR3 comprises 15 residues. V was clipped by 0 bases and J by 10 bases, with 16 bases between them. CDR3 coding DNA: TGTGCCAGCAGCCAAGACTTAACCACGACGGCCGAGCAGTTCTTC. Its protein product is CASSQDLTTTAEQFF.

The chain employs TRBV30 and TRBJ2-1; TRBD2 matches 9 bases. There are 15 residues in the CDR3. The V gene end was trimmed by 8 bases and the J gene end by 5 bases; junction bases not matched to a gene: 13. Germline values: CDR1 GTSNPN, CDR2 SVGIG (reference sequence). The CDR3 here is CAGSHGTSRNNEQFF. Here the CDR3 DNA reads TGTGCCGGGTCTCACGGGACTAGCCGCAACAATGAGCAGTTCTTC.

The V gene is TRBV2, the J gene TRBJ1-5; D possibly corresponds to TRBD1 (6 bases). V lost 6 bases to trimming and J lost 1 base, with 7 bases between them. Per germline, CDR1 SNHLY and CDR2 FYNNEI. The CDR3 is 13 residues long. The CDR3 is CASRGQSNQPQHF. DNA of the CDR3: TGTGCCAGCAGGGGACAAAGCAATCAGCCCCAGCATTTT.

This clone was recorded a few times. The chain recombines TRBV29-1 with TRBJ1-2; 7 bases are shared with TRBD1. Per the germline V gene, CDR1 is SQVTM and CDR2 is ANQGSEA. This CDR3 region has 12 residues. Unmatched junction bases numbered 7, after V lost 7 bases and J lost 5 bases. CDR3 loop: CSAGQRLYGYTF. In DNA form, the CDR3 reads TGCAGCGCGGGACAGAGATTATATGGCTACACCTTC.

The genes are TRBV4-1 and TRBJ1-4; unclear D gene. CDR3 length: 13 amino acids. V was clipped by 0 bases and J by 10 bases, with 9 bases between them. CDR1 is MGHRA and CDR2 is YSYEKL in the germline V gene. CDR3 coding DNA: TGCGCCAGCAGCCAAGATATTTTAGGAAAACTGTTTTTT. This encodes CASSQDILGKLFF.

The chain joins TRBV5-1 to TRBJ2-1; possibly TRBD1 or TRBD2 for D (6 bases each). This CDR3 has 16 residues. The germline V gene encodes CDR1 SGHRS and CDR2 YFSETQ. The germline V and J ends were trimmed by 2 bases and 5 bases, with 17 bases remaining between them. The CDR3 DNA reads as TGCGCCAGCAGCTTTCGGGGCCAGGAGGGGGACAATGAGCAGTTCTTC. It translates to CASSFRGQEGDNEQFF.

The chain's CDR3 is CASTPGAGGEQYF. Written as DNA, the CDR3 is TGTGCCAGCACCCCCGGGGCAGGGGGGGAGCAGTACTTC. This chain links TRBV6-5 with TRBJ2-7; D is perhaps TRBD1 (7 bases). CDR1 is MNHEY and CDR2 is SVGAGI in the germline V gene. There are 13 residues in the CDR3. Trimming took off 7 bases at V and 7 bases at J, with 17 bases between the two ends.

This clone was found a few times. This chain joins TRBV7-9 and TRBJ2-5; the match to TRBD1 covers 8 bases. The germline V gene has CDR1 SEHNR and CDR2 FQNEAQ (reference sequence). The CDR3 is 16 amino acids. Trimming at V came to 5 bases and at J to 1 base, leaving 9 bases not matched to a gene. The CDR3 DNA reads TGTGCCAGCAGCCCAGACCGAGGACAGGGCCAAGAGACCCAGTACTTC. It translates to CASSPDRGQGQETQYF.

Comment on this clone: At one end the junction does not follow the germline gene, possibly because of a read error. This sequence joins TRBV7-7 and TRBJ2-3; perhaps TRBD2 as D (6 bases). The CDR3 runs to 13 residues. Germline V lookup: CDR1 SSHAT, CDR2 FNYEAQ (reference sequence). Written as DNA, the CDR3 is TGTGCTAGCAGCTTAGCGGTTGAGGATACGCAGTATTTT. This encodes CASSLAVEDTQYF.

The chain carries TRBV30 and TRBJ2-3; TRBD2 agrees at 8 bases. Per the germline V gene, CDR1 is GTSNPN and CDR2 is SVGIG (reference sequence). This CDR3 has 16 amino acids. With 0 bases clipped from V and 7 bases from J, the junction kept 12 bases outside the gene matches. The CDR3 DNA follows: TGTGCCTGGAGTGTACTTACCGGGAGGGCCCCGTATACGCAGTATTTT. It specifies CAWSVLTGRAPYTQYF. The variable domain in full, with the rest retrieved from reference TRBV30 and TRBJ2-3, is SQTIHQWPATLVQPVGSPLSLECTVEGTSNPNLYWYRQAAGRGLQLLFYSVGIGQISSEVPQNLSASRPQDRQFILSSKKLLLSDSGFYLCAWSVLTGRAPYTQYFGPGTRLTVL.

The J gene is TRBJ1-1, the V gene TRBV29-1; 8 nucleotides align to TRBD1. Germline CDR1 SQVTM, CDR2 ANQGSEA. V dropped 7 bases and J dropped 3; count of bases not matched to a gene: 13. The CDR3 is made up of 15 amino acids. CDR3 sequence reads: CSGKLRGLLDTEAFF. CDR3 in DNA: TGCAGCGGGAAACTCAGGGGGCTTTTAGACACTGAAGCTTTCTTT. Combining the CDR3 with reference TRBV29-1 and TRBJ1-1 gives the whole variable domain SAVISQKPSRDICQRGTSLTIQCQVDSQVTMMFWYRQQPGQSLTLIATANQGSEATYESGFVIDKFPISRPNLTFSTLTVSNMSPEDSSIYLCSGKLRGLLDTEAFFGQGTRLTVV.

The chain employs TRBV19 and TRBJ2-7, with D possibly being TRBD1 (6 bases). Germline V gene lookup returns CDR1 LNHDA and CDR2 SQIVND (reference sequence). V lost 5 bases and J lost 2, with 13 bases in between. The CDR3 runs 14 residues. CDR3 sequence (DNA): TGTGCCAGTAGTGATCCGGGACAAACCTACGAGCAGTACTTC. Protein product: CASSDPGQTYEQYF. The whole variable domain, filled in from reference TRBV19 and TRBJ2-7, reads DGGITQSPKYLFRKEGQNVTLSCEQNLNHDAMYWYRQDPGQGLRLIYYSQIVNDFQKGDIAEGYSVSREKKESFPLTVTSAQKNPTAFYLCASSDPGQTYEQYFGPGTRLTVT.

The chain couples TRBV14 to TRBJ1-1; D is possibly TRBD1 (6 bases). Per the germline V gene, CDR1 is SGHDN and CDR2 is FVKESK. V lost 2 bases and J 7 bases, leaving 17 bases between the germline ends. CDR3 size: 15 residues. CDR3 sequence (DNA): TGTGCCAGCAGCCAAAACCTTAGGGGGTCGCTTGAAGCTTTCTTT. Translated, it gives CASSQNLRGSLEAFF.

V and J are TRBV5-1 and TRBJ2-1; D is ambiguous. V shed 0 bases and J shed 6 bases, with 7 bases lying between them. CDR1 SGHRS and CDR2 YFSETQ come from the germline V gene. CDR3 length: 13 amino acids. CDR3 sequence reads: CASSLDTLNEQFF. DNA for the CDR3: TGCGCCAGCAGCTTGGACACTCTCAATGAGCAGTTCTTC.

The chain joins TRBV29-1 to TRBJ1-2; D is ambiguous. Germline V lookup: CDR1 SQVTM, CDR2 ANQGSEA. There are 13 residues in the CDR3. Trimming pared 4 bases from V and 2 bases from J, leaving 11 bases between. CDR3 DNA: TGCAGCGTTGGGAGTAGGGCCAACTATGGCTACACCTTC. This translates into CSVGSRANYGYTF.

This chain links TRBV9 with TRBJ2-1; D not resolved. The germline V and J ends were trimmed by 0 bases and 7 bases, with 5 bases remaining between them. This CDR3 is built from 12 residues. CDR1 and CDR2 (germline): SGDLS, YYNGEE. CDR3 sequence reads: CASSVGANEQFF. CDR3 nucleotides: TGTGCCAGCAGCGTAGGGGCGAATGAGCAGTTCTTC. Looking up the rest from reference TRBV9 and TRBJ2-1 gives the full variable domain: DSGVTQTPKHLITATGQRVTLRCSPRSGDLSVYWYQQSLDQGLQFLIQYYNGEERAKGNILERFSAQQFPDLHSELNLSSLELGDSALYFCASSVGANEQFFGPGTRLTVL.

This clone came up a few times. The chain employs TRBV9 and TRBJ1-2, with D possibly being TRBD1 (5 bases). V was clipped by 5 bases and J by 4 bases, with 18 bases between them. CDR3 length equals 15 residues. The germline CDR1 and CDR2 sequences are SGDLS and YYNGEE. The CDR3 sequence is CASSSQGNGPYGYTF. The DNA for the CDR3 is TGTGCCAGCAGTAGCCAGGGAAACGGGCCCTATGGCTACACCTTC. Supplemented by reference TRBV9 and TRBJ1-2, the full variable domain reads DSGVTQTPKHLITATGQRVTLRCSPRSGDLSVYWYQQSLDQGLQFLIQYYNGEERAKGNILERFSAQQFPDLHSELNLSSLELGDSALYFCASSSQGNGPYGYTFGSGTRLTVV.

The rearrangement joins TRBV5-4 to TRBJ2-5; D is tentatively TRBD1 or TRBD2 (5 bases each). Germline V gene data show CDR1 as SGHNT and CDR2 as YYREEE (reference sequence). The CDR3 loop spans 14 amino acids. Trimming left V 5 bases short and J 4 bases short, with 15 bases between. The CDR3 region has the DNA TGTGCCAGCAGAAGCCGGGACGGAAGAGAGACCCAGTACTTC. Translation gives CASRSRDGRETQYF. Based on the CDR3 plus reference TRBV5-4 and TRBJ2-5, the full variable domain is ETGVTQSPTHLIKTRGQQVTLRCSSQSGHNTVSWYQQALGQGPQFIFQYYREEENGRGNFPPRFSGLQFPNYSSELNVNALELDDSALYLCASRSRDGRETQYFGPGTRLLVL.

The J gene is TRBJ1-5, the V gene TRBV6-1; maybe TRBD1 (5 bases). The V and J ends lost 2 bases and 6 bases respectively, with 11 bases between them. Per germline, CDR1 MNHNS and CDR2 SASEGT. The length of the CDR3 is 14 residues. In nucleotides, the CDR3 is TGTGCCAGCAGTGAACACTGGGGCGGTCAGCCCCAGCATTTT. It yields the protein CASSEHWGGQPQHF.

V gene TRBV29-1 combines with J gene TRBJ2-1; D gene uncertain. Germline CDR1 reads SQVTM; CDR2 reads ANQGSEA. The CDR3 totals 13 residues. V was pared by 6 bases and J by 10 bases, with 19 bases between. The CDR3 loop is CSVIRQDPREQFF. The CDR3 nucleotides are TGCAGCGTCATCCGCCAGGACCCGAGGGAGCAGTTCTTC.

The CDR3 DNA reads TGTGCCAGCAGTGAATTCGGACAGGGCGGAGGAGAGACCCAGTACTTC. Translating it yields CASSEFGQGGGETQYF. The rearrangement joins TRBV25-1 to TRBJ2-5, with 8 bases fitting TRBD1. CDR1 is MGHDK and CDR2 is SYGVNS in the germline V gene. The CDR3 is 16 residues long. The V segment lost 1 base and the J segment 4 bases; nucleotides outside the gene matches: 8. Complete variable domain (other parts from reference TRBV25-1 and TRBJ2-5): EADIYQTPRYLVIGTGKKITLECSQTMGHDKMYWYQQDPGMELHLIHYSYGVNSTEKGDLSSESTVSRIRTEHFPLTLESARPSHTSQYLCASSEFGQGGGETQYFGPGTRLLVL.